These 10 T cell receptor beta chains came from one sample sequenced in a study of blood T cell repertoires in COVID-19. This table comes from immunoSEQ multiplex PCR, and its TCRdb copy is limited to in-frame clones, with some not included. The sample includes about 140,000 clones, 85% to 90% of them seen just once. Sequencing was performed on peripheral blood. The receptors shown here come from a human donor in a cohort sampled during active COVID-19.

The chain's CDR3 is CASRSTATYGYTF. The CDR3 bases are TGTGCCAGCAGATCGACAGCGACCTATGGCTACACCTTC. The chain recombines TRBV5-4 with TRBJ1-2; tentatively, D is TRBD1 (5 bases). The V gene's germline CDR1 is SGHNT and CDR2 YYREEE (reference sequence). V dropped 5 bases and J dropped 4 bases, with 12 bases sitting between them. This CDR3 comprises 13 residues.

This sequence joins TRBV7-3 and TRBJ2-1; TRBD2 aligns across 8 bases. Trimming removed 1 base from V and 2 bases from J; junction bases left unmatched: 4. The CDR3 spans 16 residues. The germline CDR1 and CDR2 sequences are SGHTA and FQGTGA. CDR3 protein: CASSLSAGGAYNEQFF. CDR3 bases: TGTGCCAGCAGCTTAAGCGCGGGAGGAGCCTACAATGAGCAGTTCTTC.

The chain carries TRBV6-1 and TRBJ2-1, with D perhaps matching TRBD2 (5 bases). CDR3 size: 14 residues. Germline CDR1 reads MNHNS; CDR2 reads SASEGT. V lost 1 base, J lost 7 bases, and 11 bases lay in between. Written as DNA, the CDR3 is TGTGCCAGCAGTGAAGTAGGAACGGGAAATGAGCAGTTCTTC. This gives the protein CASSEVGTGNEQFF.

The chain is built from TRBV7-8 and TRBJ2-1; D may be TRBD2 (6 bases). V was pared by 5 bases and J by 7 bases, with 18 bases between. The CDR3 has 15 amino acids. Germline loops: CDR1 SGHVS, CDR2 FQNEAQ. The CDR3 sequence is CASSRVLIRGNEQFF. CDR3 DNA sequence: TGTGCCAGCAGCCGGGTCCTAATTCGGGGGAATGAGCAGTTCTTC.

The chain is built from TRBV24-1 and TRBJ2-7; 9 bases are shared with TRBD2. Germline lookup yields CDR1 KGHDR and CDR2 SFDVKD. V lost 3 bases to trimming and J lost 3 bases; unmatched junction nucleotides: 11. This CDR3 comprises 17 residues. The DNA for the CDR3 is TGTGCCACCAGTGATATAAAGCGGGAGGAGATCTACTACGAGCAGTACTTC. Residues: CATSDIKREEIYYEQYF.

The count of this clone is one. The chain couples TRBV12-3 or TRBV12-4 to TRBJ1-1; D gene uncertain. This CDR3 is 13 amino acids long. Trimming stripped 7 bases from V and 1 base from J, with 10 bases between. CDR3 in amino acids: CASKPGENTEAFF. CDR3 in DNA: TGTGCCAGCAAGCCCGGGGAGAACACTGAAGCTTTCTTT.

The rearrangement uses TRBV5-4 and TRBJ2-5; a weak D match, TRBD2 (6 bases). Germline V lookup: CDR1 SGHNT, CDR2 YYREEE (reference sequence). The V and J ends lost 0 bases and 5 bases respectively, with 20 bases between them. This CDR3 has 17 residues. The CDR3 coding sequence is TGTGCCAGCAGCTTGGCCCTTCGACGGGGAGGTGGGGAGACCCAGTACTTC. It yields the protein CASSLALRRGGGETQYF.

The gene calls are TRBV12-3 or TRBV12-4 and TRBJ1-1, with no clear D. Trimming pared 1 base from V and 5 bases from J, leaving 8 bases between. The CDR3 is 13 residues long. CDR3 region: CASSLVSGTEAFF. The CDR3 nucleotides are TGTGCCAGCAGTTTAGTGTCCGGTACTGAAGCTTTCTTT.

The gene calls are TRBV7-9 and TRBJ2-2; possibly TRBD2 for D (6 bases). The germline V gene has CDR1 SEHNR and CDR2 FQNEAQ (reference sequence). Trimming removed 4 bases at V and 0 bases at J, with 21 bases between. This CDR3 has 19 residues. CDR3 in DNA: TGTGCCAGCAGCTATCCCGGACTACCCGGGTGGACGAACACCGGGGAGCTGTTTTTT. Translation gives CASSYPGLPGWTNTGELFF.

This clone was found once. The chain is built from TRBV4-1 and TRBJ2-3, with 7 bases identical to TRBD2. Germline CDR1 reads MGHRA; CDR2 reads YSYEKL. CDR3 length: 18 amino acids. The trim removed 2 bases at V and 0 bases at J, leaving 11 bases unmatched. CDR3 sequence reads: CASSQPPSSGPSTDTQYF. CDR3 in DNA: TGCGCCAGCAGCCAACCCCCATCTAGCGGACCTAGCACAGATACGCAGTATTTT.